These T cell receptor beta chains were read from a single sample in a study of shared clonotypes between healthy human individuals. This table comes from immunoSEQ multiplex PCR, and its TCRdb copy is limited to in-frame clones, with some not included. The sample has about 600,000 clones, almost 97% seen once; the top ten hold 0.045% to 0.07%. Sequencing was performed on naive CD4+ T cells sorted from blood. These receptors all stem from a woman in her twenties or thirties in good health. Both conserved end residues are part of each CDR3. Each record gives: CDR3 DNA, CDR3 protein, D gene, clone size, V gene, J gene. A D gene is named only where the DNA matches it firmly. The listing skips clone size in some rows; elsewhere it reads once, few, many or a size class.

CDR3nt: TGCAGCCCAGTTAAAACCGGGACAGGTAAAGCTTTCTTT
CDR3aa: CSPVKTGTGKAFF
d_gene: TRBD1
abundance: NA
v_gene: TRBV29-1
j_gene: TRBJ1-1

CDR3nt: TGTGCCAGCAGTGTTCCGGACAGGTACGAGCAGTACTTC
CDR3aa: CASSVPDRYEQYF
d_gene: TRBD1
abundance: NA
v_gene: TRBV2
j_gene: TRBJ2-7

CDR3nt: TGCGCCAGCAGCTTGGCCAGGTCCTACGAGCAGTACTTC
CDR3aa: CASSLARSYEQYF
d_gene: NA
abundance: NA
v_gene: TRBV5-1
j_gene: TRBJ2-7

CDR3nt: TGTGCCAGCAGCGTAGGCGGACTAGGTTCTGATACGCAGTATTTT
CDR3aa: CASSVGGLGSDTQYF
d_gene: TRBD2
abundance: NA
v_gene: TRBV9
j_gene: TRBJ2-3

CDR3nt: TGCGCCAGCAGTTCGTCGGGGTTCGCCGAGCAGTACTTC
CDR3aa: CASSSSGFAEQYF
d_gene: NA
abundance: NA
v_gene: TRBV5-1
j_gene: TRBJ2-7

CDR3nt: TGTGCCAGCAGCTTAGCGCTCGGGGGTGCCTACGAGCAGTACTTC
CDR3aa: CASSLALGGAYEQYF
d_gene: NA
abundance: once
v_gene: TRBV7-7
j_gene: TRBJ2-7

CDR3nt: TGTGCCAGCAAGGACAGGGCCGGGGCCAACGTCCTGACTTTC
CDR3aa: CASKDRAGANVLTF
d_gene: TRBD1
abundance: NA
v_gene: TRBV28
j_gene: TRBJ2-6

CDR3nt: TGTGCCAGCAGCTATCCCGGGACTAGCGGGAGGAATGAGCAGTTCTTC
CDR3aa: CASSYPGTSGRNEQFF
d_gene: TRBD2
abundance: once
v_gene: TRBV7-3
j_gene: TRBJ2-1

CDR3nt: TGCAGCGTTCAACAGGGTGCAGGGAACACCATATATTTT
CDR3aa: CSVQQGAGNTIYF
d_gene: NA
abundance: NA
v_gene: TRBV29-1
j_gene: TRBJ1-3

CDR3nt: TGTGCCAGCAGACCGATGACAGGGTTATTTAGGGAGCTGTTTTTT
CDR3aa: CASRPMTGLFRELFF
d_gene: TRBD1
abundance: NA
v_gene: TRBV28
j_gene: TRBJ2-2

CDR3nt: TGTGCCAGCTCCCGCACAAAACTAGCGGGAGAAGCTGAGACCCAGTACTTC
CDR3aa: CASSRTKLAGEAETQYF
d_gene: TRBD2
abundance: NA
v_gene: TRBV18
j_gene: TRBJ2-5

CDR3nt: TGTGCCAGCAGCTTAGAAACTAGCGGTGCCTACGAGCAGTACTTC
CDR3aa: CASSLETSGAYEQYF
d_gene: TRBD2
abundance: NA
v_gene: TRBV11-2
j_gene: TRBJ2-7

CDR3nt: TGTGCCAGCAGTTTGGGCCGGAGGGGGCGCAATCAGCCCCAGCATTTT
CDR3aa: CASSLGRRGRNQPQHF
d_gene: TRBD1
abundance: NA
v_gene: TRBV28
j_gene: TRBJ1-5

CDR3nt: TGCGCCAGCAGCCTTGGGACTAGCGGAAATACCGGGGAGCTGTTTTTT
CDR3aa: CASSLGTSGNTGELFF
d_gene: TRBD2
abundance: once
v_gene: TRBV5-1
j_gene: TRBJ2-2

CDR3nt: TGTGCCAGCACTTGGAGGACTAGCGGGGGGCACAATGAGCAGTTCTTC
CDR3aa: CASTWRTSGGHNEQFF
d_gene: TRBD2
abundance: NA
v_gene: TRBV5-6
j_gene: TRBJ2-1

CDR3nt: TGCGCCAGCAGCCCAGGACTAGCGGGAGTGAACACCGGGGAGCTGTTTTTT
CDR3aa: CASSPGLAGVNTGELFF
d_gene: TRBD2
abundance: NA
v_gene: TRBV4-1
j_gene: TRBJ2-2

CDR3nt: TGTGCCAGCAGTTTATCCGGGACTAGCGGGCCACAAGAGACCCAGTACTTC
CDR3aa: CASSLSGTSGPQETQYF
d_gene: TRBD2
abundance: NA
v_gene: TRBV28
j_gene: TRBJ2-5